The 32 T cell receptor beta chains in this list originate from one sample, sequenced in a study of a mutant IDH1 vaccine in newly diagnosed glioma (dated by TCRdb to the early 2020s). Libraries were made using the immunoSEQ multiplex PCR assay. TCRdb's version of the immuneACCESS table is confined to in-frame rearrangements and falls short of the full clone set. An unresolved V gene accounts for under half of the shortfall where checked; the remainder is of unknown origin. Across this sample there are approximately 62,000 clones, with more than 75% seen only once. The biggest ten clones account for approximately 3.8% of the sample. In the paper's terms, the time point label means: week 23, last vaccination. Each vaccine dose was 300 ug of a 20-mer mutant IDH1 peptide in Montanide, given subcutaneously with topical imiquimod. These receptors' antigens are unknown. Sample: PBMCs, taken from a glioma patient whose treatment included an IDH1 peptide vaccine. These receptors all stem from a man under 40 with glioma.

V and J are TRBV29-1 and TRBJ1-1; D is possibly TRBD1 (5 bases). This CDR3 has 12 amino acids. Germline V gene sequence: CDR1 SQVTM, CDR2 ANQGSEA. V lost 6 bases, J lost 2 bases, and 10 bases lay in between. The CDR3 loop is CSVSTDNTEAFF. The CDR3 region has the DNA TGCAGCGTGTCGACAGACAACACTGAAGCTTTCTTT.

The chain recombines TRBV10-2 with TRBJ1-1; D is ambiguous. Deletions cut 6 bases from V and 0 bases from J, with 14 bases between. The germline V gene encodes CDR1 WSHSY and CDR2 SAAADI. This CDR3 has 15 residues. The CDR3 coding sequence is TGCGCCAGCAGCCTCTCCAGGCACATGAACACTGAAGCTTTCTTT. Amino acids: CASSLSRHMNTEAFF.

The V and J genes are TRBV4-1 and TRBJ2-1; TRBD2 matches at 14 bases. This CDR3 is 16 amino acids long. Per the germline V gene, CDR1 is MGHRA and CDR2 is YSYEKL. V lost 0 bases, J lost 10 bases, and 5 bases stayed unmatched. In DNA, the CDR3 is TGCGCCAGCAGCCAAGATTCTCGGACTAGCGGGGGGGAGCAGTTCTTC. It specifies CASSQDSRTSGGEQFF.

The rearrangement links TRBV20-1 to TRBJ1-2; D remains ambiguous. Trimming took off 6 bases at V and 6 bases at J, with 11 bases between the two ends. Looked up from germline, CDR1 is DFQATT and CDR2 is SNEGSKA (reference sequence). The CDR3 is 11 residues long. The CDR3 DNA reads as TGCAGTGCCTCCTCAGCTGATGGCTACACCTTC. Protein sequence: CSASSADGYTF.

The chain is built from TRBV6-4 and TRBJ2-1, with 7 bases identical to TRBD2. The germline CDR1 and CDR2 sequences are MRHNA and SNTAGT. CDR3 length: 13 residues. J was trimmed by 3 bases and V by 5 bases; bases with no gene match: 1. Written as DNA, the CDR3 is TGTGCCAGCAGTAGCGGGGACTACAATGAGCAGTTCTTC. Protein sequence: CASSSGDYNEQFF.

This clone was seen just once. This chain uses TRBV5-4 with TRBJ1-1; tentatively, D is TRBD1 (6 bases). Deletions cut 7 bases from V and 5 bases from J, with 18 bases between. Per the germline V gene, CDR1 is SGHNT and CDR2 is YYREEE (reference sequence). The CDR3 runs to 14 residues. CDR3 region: CASWLGGARTEAFF. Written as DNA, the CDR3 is TGTGCCAGCTGGCTGGGGGGCGCGAGGACTGAAGCTTTCTTT. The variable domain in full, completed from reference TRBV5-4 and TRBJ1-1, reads ETGVTQSPTHLIKTRGQQVTLRCSSQSGHNTVSWYQQALGQGPQFIFQYYREEENGRGNFPPRFSGLQFPNYSSELNVNALELDDSALYLCASWLGGARTEAFFGQGTRLTVV.

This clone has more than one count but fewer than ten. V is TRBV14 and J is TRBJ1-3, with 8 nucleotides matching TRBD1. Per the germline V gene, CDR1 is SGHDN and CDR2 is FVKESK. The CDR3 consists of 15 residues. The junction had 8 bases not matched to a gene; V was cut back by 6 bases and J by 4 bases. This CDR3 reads CASSPDRGRGNTIYF. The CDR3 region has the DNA TGTGCCAGCAGTCCCGACAGGGGAAGAGGAAACACCATATATTTT.

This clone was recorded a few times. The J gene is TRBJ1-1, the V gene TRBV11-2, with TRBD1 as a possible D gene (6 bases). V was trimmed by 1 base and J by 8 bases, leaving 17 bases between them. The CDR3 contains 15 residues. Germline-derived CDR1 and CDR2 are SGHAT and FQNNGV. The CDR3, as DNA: TGTGCCAGCAGCTTAGTCGGCGGGGTCAGGGGAGAAGCTTTCTTT. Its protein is CASSLVGGVRGEAFF.

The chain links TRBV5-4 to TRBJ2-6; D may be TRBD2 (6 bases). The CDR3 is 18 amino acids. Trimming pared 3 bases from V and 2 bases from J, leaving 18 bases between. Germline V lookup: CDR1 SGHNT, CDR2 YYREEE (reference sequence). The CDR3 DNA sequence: TGTGCCAGCAGCTCTGGAGGGGCCCATGTTGCTGGGGCCAACGTCCTGACTTTC. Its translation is CASSSGGAHVAGANVLTF.

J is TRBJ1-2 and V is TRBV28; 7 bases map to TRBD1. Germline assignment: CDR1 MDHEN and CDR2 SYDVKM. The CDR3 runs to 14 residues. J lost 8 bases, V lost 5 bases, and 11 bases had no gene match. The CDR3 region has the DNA TGTGCCAGCAGTCTAGTAAAACAGGGGCAGGGCTACACCTTC. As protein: CASSLVKQGQGYTF.

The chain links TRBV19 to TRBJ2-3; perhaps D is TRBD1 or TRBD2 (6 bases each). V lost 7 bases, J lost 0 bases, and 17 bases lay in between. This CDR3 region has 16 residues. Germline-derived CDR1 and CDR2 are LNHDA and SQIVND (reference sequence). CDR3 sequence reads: CASISGGGLSTDTQYF. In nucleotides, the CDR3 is TGTGCCAGTATCAGCGGAGGGGGACTCAGCACAGATACGCAGTATTTT.

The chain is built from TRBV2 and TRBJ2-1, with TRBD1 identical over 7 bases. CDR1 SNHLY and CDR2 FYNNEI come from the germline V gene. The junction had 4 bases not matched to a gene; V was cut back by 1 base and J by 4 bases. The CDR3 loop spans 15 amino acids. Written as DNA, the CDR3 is TGTGCCAGCAGTGAAGTGACAGGGAGATACAATGAGCAGTTCTTC. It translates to CASSEVTGRYNEQFF.

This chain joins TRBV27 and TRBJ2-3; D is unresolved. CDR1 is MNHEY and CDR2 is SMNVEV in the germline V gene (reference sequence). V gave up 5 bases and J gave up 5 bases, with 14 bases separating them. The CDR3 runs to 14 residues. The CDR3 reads CASSLTKGGDTQYF. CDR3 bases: TGTGCCAGCAGTCTCACGAAGGGTGGAGATACGCAGTATTTT.

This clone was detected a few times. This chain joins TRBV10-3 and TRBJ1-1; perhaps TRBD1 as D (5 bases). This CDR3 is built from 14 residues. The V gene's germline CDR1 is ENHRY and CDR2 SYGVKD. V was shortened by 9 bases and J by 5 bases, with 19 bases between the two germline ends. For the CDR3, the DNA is TGTGCCATACGGCCCGATTTGGGGGGGACTGAAGCTTTCTTT. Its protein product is CAIRPDLGGTEAFF.

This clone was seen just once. In nucleotides, the CDR3 is TGTGCCACTGCGGAAGCATCCTACAATGAGCAGTTCTTC. Translating gives CATAEASYNEQFF. V gene TRBV2 combines with J gene TRBJ2-1; D ambiguous. V lost 10 bases to trimming and J lost 1 base, with 11 bases between them. The CDR3 contains 13 residues. CDR1 is SNHLY and CDR2 is FYNNEI in the germline V gene. The full variable domain, rest sourced from reference TRBV2 and TRBJ2-1, is EPEVTQTPSHQVTQMGQEVILRCVPISNHLYFYWYRQILGQKVEFLVSFYNNEISEKSEIFDDQFSVERPDGSNFTLKIRSTKLEDSAMYFCATAEASYNEQFFGPGTRLTVL.

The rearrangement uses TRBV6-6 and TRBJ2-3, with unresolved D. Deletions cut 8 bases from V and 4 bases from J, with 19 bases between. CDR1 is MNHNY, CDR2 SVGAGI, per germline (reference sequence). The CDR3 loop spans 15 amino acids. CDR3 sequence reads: CASVETVAAPDTQYF. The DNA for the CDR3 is TGTGCCAGCGTTGAAACGGTAGCAGCGCCAGATACGCAGTATTTT.

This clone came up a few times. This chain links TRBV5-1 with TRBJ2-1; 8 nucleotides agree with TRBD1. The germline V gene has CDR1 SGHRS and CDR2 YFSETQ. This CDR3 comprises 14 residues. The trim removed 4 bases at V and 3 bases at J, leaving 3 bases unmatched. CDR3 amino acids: CASSPGQVYNEQFF. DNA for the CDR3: TGCGCCAGCAGCCCGGGACAGGTCTACAATGAGCAGTTCTTC.

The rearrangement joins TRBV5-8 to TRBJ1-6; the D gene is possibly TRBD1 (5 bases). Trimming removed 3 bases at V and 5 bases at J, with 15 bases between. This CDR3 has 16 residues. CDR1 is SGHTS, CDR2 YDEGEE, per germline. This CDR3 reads CASSSYRGVDNSPLHF. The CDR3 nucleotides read TGTGCCAGCAGCTCCTATCGGGGGGTCGATAATTCACCCCTCCACTTT. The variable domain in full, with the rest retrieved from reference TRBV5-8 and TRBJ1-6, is EAGVTQSPTHLIKTRGQQATLRCSPISGHTSVYWYQQALGLGLQFLLWYDEGEERNRGNFPPRFSGRQFPNYSSELNVNALELEDSALYLCASSSYRGVDNSPLHFGNGTRLTVT.

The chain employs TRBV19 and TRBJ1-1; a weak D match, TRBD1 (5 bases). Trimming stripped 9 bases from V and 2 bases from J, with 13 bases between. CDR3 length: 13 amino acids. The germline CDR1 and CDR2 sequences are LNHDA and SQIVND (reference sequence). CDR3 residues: CASWTRTNTEAFF. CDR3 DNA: TGTGCCAGCTGGACAAGAACCAACACTGAAGCTTTCTTT.

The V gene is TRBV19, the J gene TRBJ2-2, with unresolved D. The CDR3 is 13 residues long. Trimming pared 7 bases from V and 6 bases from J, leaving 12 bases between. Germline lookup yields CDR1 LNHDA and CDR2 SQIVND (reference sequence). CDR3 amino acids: CASNVRPAGELFF. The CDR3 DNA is TGTGCCAGTAATGTACGGCCGGCCGGGGAGCTGTTTTTT.

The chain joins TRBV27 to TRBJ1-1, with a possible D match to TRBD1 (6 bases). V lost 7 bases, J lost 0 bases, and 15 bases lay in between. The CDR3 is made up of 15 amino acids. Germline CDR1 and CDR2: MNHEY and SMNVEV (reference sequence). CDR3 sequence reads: CASTVSQGMNTEAFF. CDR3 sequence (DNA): TGTGCCAGCACCGTGTCACAGGGTATGAACACTGAAGCTTTCTTT.

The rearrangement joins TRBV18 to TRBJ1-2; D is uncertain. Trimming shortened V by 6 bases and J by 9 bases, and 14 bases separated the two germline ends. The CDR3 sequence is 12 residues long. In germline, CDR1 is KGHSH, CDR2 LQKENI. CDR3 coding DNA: TGTGCCAGCTCCCCGCGGTATGTTAGCTACACCTTC. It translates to CASSPRYVSYTF.

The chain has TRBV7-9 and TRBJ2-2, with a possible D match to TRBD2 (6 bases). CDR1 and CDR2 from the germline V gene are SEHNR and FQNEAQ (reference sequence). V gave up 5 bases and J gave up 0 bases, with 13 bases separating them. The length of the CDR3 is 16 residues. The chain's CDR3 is CASSPDGGPNTGELFF. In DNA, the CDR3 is TGTGCCAGCAGCCCAGACGGGGGTCCGAACACCGGGGAGCTGTTTTTT.

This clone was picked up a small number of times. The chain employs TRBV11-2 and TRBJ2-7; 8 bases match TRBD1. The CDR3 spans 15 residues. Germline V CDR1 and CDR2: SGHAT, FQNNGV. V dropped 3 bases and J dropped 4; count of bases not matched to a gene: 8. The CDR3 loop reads CASSFQGQGSYEQYF. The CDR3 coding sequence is TGTGCCAGCAGCTTTCAAGGACAGGGTAGTTACGAGCAGTACTTC.

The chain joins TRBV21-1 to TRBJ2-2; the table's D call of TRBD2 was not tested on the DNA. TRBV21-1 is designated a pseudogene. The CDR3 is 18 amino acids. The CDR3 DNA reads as TGTGCCAGCAGCAAAAAGGCCTTGGCAGGGAGGTTTCCCGGGGAGCTGTTTTTT. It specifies CASSKKALAGRFPGELFF.

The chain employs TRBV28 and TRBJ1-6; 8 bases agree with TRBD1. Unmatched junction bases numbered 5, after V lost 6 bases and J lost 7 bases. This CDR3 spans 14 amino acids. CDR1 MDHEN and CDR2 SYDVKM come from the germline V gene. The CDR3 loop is CASSPDRENSPLHF. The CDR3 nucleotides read TGTGCCAGCAGCCCGGACAGGGAAAATTCACCCCTCCACTTT.

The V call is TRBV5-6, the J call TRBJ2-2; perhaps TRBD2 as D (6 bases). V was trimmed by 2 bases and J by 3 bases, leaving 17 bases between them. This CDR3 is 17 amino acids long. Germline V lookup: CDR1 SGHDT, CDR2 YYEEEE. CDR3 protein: CASSLNPSPGDTGELFF. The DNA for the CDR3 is TGTGCCAGCAGCTTAAACCCCTCACCGGGGGACACCGGGGAGCTGTTTTTT.

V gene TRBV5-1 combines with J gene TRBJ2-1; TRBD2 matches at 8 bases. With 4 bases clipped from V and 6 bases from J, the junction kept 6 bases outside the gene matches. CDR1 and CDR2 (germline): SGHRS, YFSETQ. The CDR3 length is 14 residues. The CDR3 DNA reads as TGCGCCAGCAGCGGGAGACTAGCGTTCAATGAGCAGTTCTTC. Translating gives CASSGRLAFNEQFF.

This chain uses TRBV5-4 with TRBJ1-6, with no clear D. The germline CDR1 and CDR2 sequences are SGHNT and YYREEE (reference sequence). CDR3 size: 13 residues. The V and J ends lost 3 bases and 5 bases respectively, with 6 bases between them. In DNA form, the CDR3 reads TGTGCCAGCAGCTCGCAGAATAATTCACCCCTCCACTTT. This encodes CASSSQNNSPLHF.

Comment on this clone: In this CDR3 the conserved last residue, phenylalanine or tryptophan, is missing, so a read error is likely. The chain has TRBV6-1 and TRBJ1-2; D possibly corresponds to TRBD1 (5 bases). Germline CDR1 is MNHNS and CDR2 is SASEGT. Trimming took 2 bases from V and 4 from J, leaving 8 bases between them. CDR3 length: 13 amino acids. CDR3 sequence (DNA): TGTGCCAGCAGTGAACAGGGTCTCTATGGCTACACCCTC. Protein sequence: CASSEQGLYGYTL.

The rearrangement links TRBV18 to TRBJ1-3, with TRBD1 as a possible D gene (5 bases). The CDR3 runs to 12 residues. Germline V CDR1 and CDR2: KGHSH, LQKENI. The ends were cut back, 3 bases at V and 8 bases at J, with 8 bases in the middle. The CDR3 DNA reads TGTGCCAGCTCACCTTTAGGGGACACCATATATTTT. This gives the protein CASSPLGDTIYF.

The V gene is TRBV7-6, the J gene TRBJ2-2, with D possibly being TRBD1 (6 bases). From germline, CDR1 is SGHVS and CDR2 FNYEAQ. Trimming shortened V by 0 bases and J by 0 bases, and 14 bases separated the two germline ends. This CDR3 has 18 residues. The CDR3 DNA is TGTGCCAGCAGCTTAGCGACGTATCAGGGGTCGAACACCGGGGAGCTGTTTTTT. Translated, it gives CASSLATYQGSNTGELFF.